This record covers a single TCR beta chain. Its matching antigen is unknown. TCRdb re-analysed the reads in MiXCR, keeping a single row per CDR3 protein. The profile shows around 240,000 distinct CDR3 sequences, approximately 22% of them singletons. The sample comes from a study of T cell repertoires in cytomegalovirus infection. Broader study findings: It was HLA-C-restricted CMV-specific TCR beta clonotypes that dominated the response ex vivo.

V was clipped by 5 bases and J by 0 bases, with 14 bases between them. CDR1 is DFQATT, CDR2 SNEGSKA, per germline (reference sequence). This CDR3 contains 15 residues. The TCR originated in a human donor in good health (CMV status not recorded). Some clones in this sample may be carry-over from other donors' samples. The rearrangement uses TRBV20-1 and TRBJ2-1, with D perhaps assigned TRBD1 or TRBD2 (5 bases each). The sample comprised CD8+ T cells from PBMCs. CDR3 sequence: CSASLAGSSYNEQFF. The CDR3 bases are TGCAGTGCTTCACTGGCAGGGAGCTCCTACAATGAGCAGTTCTTC.